This T cell receptor (beta chain) was sequenced during a study of Ad26.COV2.S vaccination and SARS-CoV-2 variants. Treatment given: 15 to 20 received Ad26.COV2.S at low or high dose, single or two shots; roughly five received placebo; per-sample allocation not given. Sampling took place 63 days after the first vaccine or placebo injection. Spike of the Wuhan-strain SARS-CoV-2 was expressed by an Ad26 vector, which formed the vaccine. Regarding this clone: Antigen specificity is unknown. This sample also contains other DNA sequences that code for the same CDR3.

Here immunoSEQ multiplex PCR was the method, and the copy in TCRdb shows in-frame clones only, minus some. The data hold 350,000 to 400,000 clones, with roughly nine tenths observed a single time. Trimming stripped 1 base from V and 0 bases from J, with 10 bases between. Germline V gene sequence: CDR1 MGHRA, CDR2 YSYEKL. CDR3 length: 16 amino acids. Study-wide points: Measurements of TCR breadth and depth may have given underestimates of the total T cell responses.

Source: peripheral blood, taken in a trial of Ad26.COV2.S vaccine versus placebo. V gene TRBV4-1 combines with J gene TRBJ1-3; D is ambiguous. This receptor was obtained from a person aged 18-65 years who received the Ad26.COV2.S COVID-19 vaccine or a placebo. The CDR3 nucleotides read TGCGCCAGCAGCCAAGGCCGACAAAGCTCTGGAAACACCATATATTTT. Protein: CASSQGRQSSGNTIYF.